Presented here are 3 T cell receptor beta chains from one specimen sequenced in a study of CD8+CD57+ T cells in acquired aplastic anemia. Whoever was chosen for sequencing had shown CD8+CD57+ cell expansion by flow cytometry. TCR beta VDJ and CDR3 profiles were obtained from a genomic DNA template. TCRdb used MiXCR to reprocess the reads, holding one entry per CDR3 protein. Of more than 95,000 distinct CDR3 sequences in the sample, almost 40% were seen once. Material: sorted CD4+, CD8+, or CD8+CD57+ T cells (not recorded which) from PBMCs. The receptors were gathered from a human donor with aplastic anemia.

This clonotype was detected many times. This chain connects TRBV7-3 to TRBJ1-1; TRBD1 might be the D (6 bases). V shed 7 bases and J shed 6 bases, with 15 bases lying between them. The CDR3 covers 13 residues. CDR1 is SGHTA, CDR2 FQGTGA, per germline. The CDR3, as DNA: TGTGCCAGCAACACCCGGACAGTAGCTGAAGCTTTCTTT. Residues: CASNTRTVAEAFF. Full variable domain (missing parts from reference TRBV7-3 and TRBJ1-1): GAGVSQTPSNKVTEKGKYVELRCDPISGHTALYWYRQSLGQGPEFLIYFQGTGAADDSGLPNDRFFAVRPEGSVSTLKIQRTERGDSAVYLCASNTRTVAEAFFGQGTRLTVV.

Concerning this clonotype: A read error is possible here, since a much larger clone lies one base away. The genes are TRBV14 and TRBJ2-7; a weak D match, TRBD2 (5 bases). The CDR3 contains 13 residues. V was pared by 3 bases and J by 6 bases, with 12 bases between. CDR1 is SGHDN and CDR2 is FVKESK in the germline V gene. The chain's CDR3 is CASSQADAGEQYF. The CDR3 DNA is TGTGCCAGCAGCCAGGCGGACGCGGGCGAGCAGTACTTC.

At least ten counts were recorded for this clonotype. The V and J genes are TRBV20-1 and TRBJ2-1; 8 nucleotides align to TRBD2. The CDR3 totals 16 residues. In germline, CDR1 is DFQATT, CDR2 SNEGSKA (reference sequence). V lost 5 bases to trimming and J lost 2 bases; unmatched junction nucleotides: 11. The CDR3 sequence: CSAGGRGAGAYNEQFF. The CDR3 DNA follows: TGCAGTGCTGGGGGTCGGGGAGCGGGGGCCTACAATGAGCAGTTCTTC.